The 9 T cell receptor beta chains below were found in one sample sequenced in a study of metastatic and nonmetastatic thyroid tumors. Thyroid surgery took place with no prior treatment in any patient. Via MiXCR, TCRdb re-called the PCR reads. The sample has about 18,000 clones, under 30% seen once; the top ten hold under 11%. Sequenced material: adjacent normal tissue. The receptor set was obtained from a female donor with papillary thyroid cancer or a benign thyroid nodule (not recorded which). Some clones in this sample may be carry-over from other donors' samples.

This chain links TRBV14 with TRBJ1-4; D unresolved. CDR3 size: 16 residues. The germline gives CDR1 SGHDN, CDR2 FVKESK. Trimming removed 4 bases at V and 5 bases at J, with 17 bases between. CDR3 coding DNA: TGTGCCAGCAGCCGACCAGGCGGAGGGTCGAATGAAAAACTGTTTTTT. This gives the protein CASSRPGGGSNEKLFF.

A remark on this clone: A much larger clone lies one base from this, so it may be a read error. J is TRBJ2-7 and V is TRBV11-1; D gene unclear. This CDR3 region has 12 residues. The germline V gene has CDR1 SGHAT and CDR2 FQDESV (reference sequence). The chain's CDR3 is CASSLTNYGQYF. The CDR3, as DNA: TGTGCCAGCAGTCTTACCAACTACGGGCAGTACTTC. Drawing the rest from reference TRBV11-1 and TRBJ2-7, the complete variable domain is EAEVAQSPRYKITEKSQAVAFWCDPISGHATLYWYRQILGQGPELLVQFQDESVVDDSQLPKDRFSAERLKGVDSTLKIQPAELGDSAMYLCASSLTNYGQYFGPGTRLTVT.

The chain joins TRBV6-5 to TRBJ1-5; D not resolved. Germline CDR1 reads MNHEY; CDR2 reads SVGAGI. The CDR3 spans 15 residues. The V end lost 0 bases, the J end lost 6 bases, and 12 bases lay between the germline ends. The CDR3 DNA sequence: TGTGCCAGCAGTTACTCGATCCTAGGGCGTCAGCCCCAGCATTTT. It specifies CASSYSILGRQPQHF.

The rearrangement links TRBV20-1 to TRBJ1-1, with D perhaps TRBD1 (6 bases). The V gene's germline CDR1 is DFQATT and CDR2 SNEGSKA (reference sequence). Between the trimmed V and J ends, which lost 5 bases and 0 bases, there was a span of 13 bases. This CDR3 spans 14 amino acids. CDR3 nucleotides: TGCAGTGCTCATGGGGACATAATGAACACTGAAGCTTTCTTT. Encoded protein: CSAHGDIMNTEAFF.

This clone turned up a few times. This sequence joins TRBV11-2 and TRBJ1-2; D is uncertain. V was shortened by 1 base and J by 5 bases, with 11 bases between the two germline ends. CDR1 and CDR2 (germline): SGHAT, FQNNGV. This CDR3 has 14 residues. The CDR3 is CASSLGRHSYGYTF. The CDR3 nucleotides read TGTGCCAGCAGCTTAGGGCGACACTCGTATGGCTACACCTTC.

This clone ranks as large. The rearrangement links TRBV29-1 to TRBJ2-4; D unresolved. Germline CDR1 and CDR2: SQVTM and ANQGSEA. Trimming removed 7 bases from V and 6 bases from J, with 16 bases in between. The CDR3 runs 13 residues. The CDR3 spells CSAALPGANIQYF. CDR3 nucleotides: TGCAGCGCTGCACTTCCCGGAGCAAACATTCAGTACTTC.

This clone was seen only a few times. The chain links TRBV11-1 to TRBJ2-1, with D possibly TRBD1 on 7 matching bases. This CDR3 has 12 amino acids. Per germline, CDR1 SGHAT and CDR2 FQDESV (reference sequence). V lost 4 bases to trimming and J lost 9 bases, with 10 bases between them. The CDR3 sequence: CASSSQGGEQFF. CDR3 sequence (DNA): TGTGCCAGCAGCTCCCAGGGGGGTGAGCAGTTCTTC.

Remarks on this clone: A junction end diverges from the germline sequence, so it may reflect a read error. The V and J genes are TRBV6-1 and TRBJ1-6; 7 bases fit TRBD1. Germline V CDR1 and CDR2: MNHNS, SASEGT. The CDR3 extends over 17 amino acids. The CDR3: CAGSPTGIDRNNSPLHF. In DNA form, the CDR3 reads TGTGCCGGCAGTCCGACAGGGATTGATAGGAATAATTCACCCCTCCACTTT.

The chain combines TRBV6-1 with TRBJ2-3; 8 bases map to TRBD2. Germline assignment: CDR1 MNHNS and CDR2 SASEGT. The CDR3 totals 12 residues. J was trimmed by 10 bases and V by 6 bases; bases with no gene match: 6. CDR3 amino acids: CASRPREGAQYF. Written as DNA, the CDR3 is TGTGCCAGCAGACCACGGGAGGGCGCGCAGTATTTT.